The next 11 T cell receptor beta chains were all read from a single sample in a study of follicular helper T cells after annual influenza vaccination. This table comes from immunoSEQ multiplex PCR, and its TCRdb copy is limited to in-frame clones, with some not included. The data contain fewer than 1,500 clones, around 80% of them singletons. Described time point: 2015-2016 season, 7 days after influenza vaccination. The sequences come from CXCR5+ CD38+ circulating T follicular helper cells from blood, collected 7 days after influenza vaccination. The subset is: circulating Tfh, non-naive CD4+CXCR5+PD-1+ (ICOS+CD38+ or ICOS-CD38-). The receptors were gathered from an adult who received the influenza vaccine.

The V call is TRBV5-1, the J call TRBJ2-3, with D possibly matching TRBD1 (8 bases). V was shortened by 7 bases and J by 4 bases, with 22 bases between the two germline ends. Looked up from germline, CDR1 is SGHRS and CDR2 is YFSETQ. This CDR3 region has 16 residues. The CDR3 DNA sequence: TGCGCCAGCCGTAGCCAGGGGGCGGGGGCAGCAGATACGCAGTATTTT. Its translation: CASRSQGAGAADTQYF.

V is TRBV7-9 and J is TRBJ2-6; D unclear. The CDR3 runs to 19 residues. Germline V CDR1 and CDR2: SEHNR, FQNEAQ (reference sequence). With 5 bases removed from V and 5 bases from J, the gap between germline ends came to 25 bases. The CDR3 bases are TGTGCCAGCAGCCGCTCTGTATACCATGACAAAGGTCGGGCCAACGTCCTGACTTTC. Translating it yields CASSRSVYHDKGRANVLTF. The entire variable domain, with the rest obtained from reference TRBV7-9 and TRBJ2-6, is as follows: DTGVSQNPRHKITKRGQNVTFRCDPISEHNRLYWYRQTLGQGPEFLTYFQNEAQLEKSRLLSDRFSAERPKGSFSTLEIQRTEQGDSAMYLCASSRSVYHDKGRANVLTFGAGSRLTVL.

This clone showed up just a few times. The V and J genes are TRBV7-4 and TRBJ2-1; 15 bases are shared with TRBD2. CDR3 length: 17 amino acids. J lost 6 bases, V lost 5 bases, and 8 bases had no gene match. CDR1 and CDR2 from the germline V gene are SGHVT and SQSDAQ. The CDR3 coding sequence is TGTGCCAGCAGCATTGGGACTAGCGGGGGGTCTTGCAATGAGCAGTTCTTC. It codes for CASSIGTSGGSCNEQFF.

The rearrangement joins TRBV5-1 to TRBJ2-5; TRBD1 aligns across 10 bases. The germline V gene encodes CDR1 SGHRS and CDR2 YFSETQ. With 5 bases clipped from V and 7 bases from J, the junction kept 11 bases outside the gene matches. This CDR3 has 15 residues. CDR3 in amino acids: CASRDGTGASGTQYF. The CDR3 nucleotides read TGCGCCAGCAGGGATGGGACAGGGGCCTCTGGGACCCAGTACTTC.

The chain is built from TRBV9 and TRBJ1-2; D is ambiguous. CDR1 is SGDLS, CDR2 YYNGEE, per germline. The V end lost 1 base, the J end lost 7 bases, and 8 bases lay between the germline ends. The CDR3 length is 12 residues. The CDR3 sequence: CASSVLGAGYTF. The CDR3 DNA reads TGTGCCAGCAGCGTATTGGGAGCTGGCTACACCTTC. Looking up the rest from reference TRBV9 and TRBJ1-2 gives the full variable domain: DSGVTQTPKHLITATGQRVTLRCSPRSGDLSVYWYQQSLDQGLQFLIQYYNGEERAKGNILERFSAQQFPDLHSELNLSSLELGDSALYFCASSVLGAGYTFGSGTRLTVV.

The chain recombines TRBV11-2 with TRBJ2-2; 9 bases are a match to TRBD1. Germline V gives CDR1 SGHAT, CDR2 FQNNGV. V lost 5 bases, J lost 5 bases, and 9 bases stayed unmatched. The CDR3 consists of 16 residues. CDR3 DNA sequence: TGTGCCAGCAGCGATTTCTACAGGGGGCGGACCGGGGAGCTGTTTTTT. Translating gives CASSDFYRGRTGELFF. Using reference TRBV11-2 and TRBJ2-2 for the parts outside the CDR3, the full variable domain is EAGVAQSPRYKIIEKRQSVAFWCNPISGHATLYWYQQILGQGPKLLIQFQNNGVVDDSQLPKDRFSAERLKGVDSTLKIQPAKLEDSAVYLCASSDFYRGRTGELFFGEGSRLTVL.

In DNA, the CDR3 is TGCGCCAGCAGCTTGGGGCTTTTCGGAAACACCATATATTTT. The encoded protein is CASSLGLFGNTIYF. This chain connects TRBV5-1 to TRBJ1-3; D is ambiguous. The CDR3 length is 14 residues. V was trimmed by 0 bases and J by 4 bases, leaving 8 bases between them. Germline V gene lookup returns CDR1 SGHRS and CDR2 YFSETQ.

V and J are TRBV6-5 and TRBJ2-2; no definite D call. Per germline, CDR1 MNHEY and CDR2 SVGAGI. With 6 bases removed from V and 1 base from J, the gap between germline ends came to 12 bases. The CDR3 is 15 amino acids. The CDR3 spells CASRKDQRNTGELFF. The CDR3, as DNA: TGTGCCAGCAGGAAAGACCAAAGGAACACCGGGGAGCTGTTTTTT.

The chain joins TRBV19 to TRBJ1-1; perhaps TRBD1 as D (5 bases). V was clipped by 2 bases and J by 3 bases, with 13 bases between them. Germline CDR1 is LNHDA and CDR2 is SQIVND (reference sequence). The CDR3 spans 15 residues. For the CDR3, the DNA is TGTGCCAGTAGTATAAGCTCCGGCAGGGACACTGAAGCTTTCTTT. This gives the protein CASSISSGRDTEAFF.

This clone was picked up one time. V is TRBV5-6 and J is TRBJ1-2, with D perhaps matching TRBD1 (5 bases). V lost 0 bases to trimming and J lost 1 base, with 16 bases between them. The germline CDR1 and CDR2 sequences are SGHDT and YYEEEE. There are 17 residues in the CDR3. CDR3 region: CASSLVLSRQNNYGYTF. CDR3 sequence (DNA): TGTGCCAGCAGCTTGGTTCTTTCCAGACAGAATAACTATGGCTACACCTTC.

A remark on this clone: At one end the junction does not follow the germline gene, possibly because of a read error. The rearrangement links TRBV11-1 to TRBJ2-1; 7 bases map to TRBD2. The CDR3 has 15 residues. Germline lookup yields CDR1 SGHAT and CDR2 FQDESV (reference sequence). CDR3 sequence (DNA): TGTGCCAGCAGCTTAATATCCGGACTAGTTGGCGGGCCAGTCTTC. This sequence encodes CASSLISGLVGGPVF. Full variable domain (remainder filled in from reference TRBV11-1 and TRBJ2-1): EAEVAQSPRYKITEKSQAVAFWCDPISGHATLYWYRQILGQGPELLVQFQDESVVDDSQLPKDRFSAERLKGVDSTLKIQPAELGDSAMYLCASSLISGLVGGPVFGPGTRLTVL.